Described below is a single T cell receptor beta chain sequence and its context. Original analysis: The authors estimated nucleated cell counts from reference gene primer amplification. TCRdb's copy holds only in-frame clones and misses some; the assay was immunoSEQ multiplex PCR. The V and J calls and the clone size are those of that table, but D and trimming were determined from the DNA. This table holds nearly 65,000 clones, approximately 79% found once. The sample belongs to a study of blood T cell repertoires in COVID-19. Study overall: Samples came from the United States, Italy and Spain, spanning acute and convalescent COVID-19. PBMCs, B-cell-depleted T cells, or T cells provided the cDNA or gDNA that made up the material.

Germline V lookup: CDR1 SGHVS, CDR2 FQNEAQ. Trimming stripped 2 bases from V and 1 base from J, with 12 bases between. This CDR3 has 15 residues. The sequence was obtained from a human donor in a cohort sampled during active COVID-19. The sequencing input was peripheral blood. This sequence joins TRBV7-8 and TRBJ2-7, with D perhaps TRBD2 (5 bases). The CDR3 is CASSLSVEGSYEQYF. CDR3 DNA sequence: TGTGCCAGCAGCTTAAGCGTTGAGGGTTCCTACGAGCAGTACTTC. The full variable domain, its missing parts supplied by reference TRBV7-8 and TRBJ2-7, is GAGVSQSPRYKVAKRGQDVALRCDPISGHVSLFWYQQALGQGPEFLTYFQNEAQLDKSGLPSDRFFAERPEGSVSTLKIQRTQQEDSAVYLCASSLSVEGSYEQYFGPGTRLTVT.